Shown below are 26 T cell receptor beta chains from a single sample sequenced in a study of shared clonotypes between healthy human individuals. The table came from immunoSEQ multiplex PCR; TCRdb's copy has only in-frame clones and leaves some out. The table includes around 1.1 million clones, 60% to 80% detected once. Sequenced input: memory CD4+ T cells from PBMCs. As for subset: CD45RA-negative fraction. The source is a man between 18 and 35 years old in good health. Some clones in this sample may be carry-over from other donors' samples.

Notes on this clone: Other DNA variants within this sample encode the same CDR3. CDR3 bases: TGCGCCAGCAGCCAAGCCGGGACCAACACCTACGAGCAGTACTTC. This translates into CASSQAGTNTYEQYF. The chain combines TRBV4-1 with TRBJ2-7, with D perhaps given as TRBD1 or TRBD2 (5 bases each). The CDR3 loop spans 15 amino acids. Germline loops: CDR1 MGHRA, CDR2 YSYEKL. V dropped 1 base and J dropped 2 bases, with 12 bases sitting between them.

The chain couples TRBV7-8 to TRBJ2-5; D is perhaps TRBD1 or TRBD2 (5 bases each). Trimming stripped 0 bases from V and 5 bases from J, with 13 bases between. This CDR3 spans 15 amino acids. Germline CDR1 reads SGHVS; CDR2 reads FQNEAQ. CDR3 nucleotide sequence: TGTGCCAGCAGCTTAGCGTATGGGGGTGGGGAGACCCAGTACTTC. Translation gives CASSLAYGGGETQYF.

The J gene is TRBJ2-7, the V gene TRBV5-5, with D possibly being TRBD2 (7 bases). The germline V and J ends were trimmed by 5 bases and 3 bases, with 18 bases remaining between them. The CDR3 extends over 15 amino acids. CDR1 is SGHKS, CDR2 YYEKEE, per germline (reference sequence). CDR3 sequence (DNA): TGTGCCAGCAGGACGCTGGGAGGGGGGCTCTACGAGCAGTACTTC. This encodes CASRTLGGGLYEQYF.

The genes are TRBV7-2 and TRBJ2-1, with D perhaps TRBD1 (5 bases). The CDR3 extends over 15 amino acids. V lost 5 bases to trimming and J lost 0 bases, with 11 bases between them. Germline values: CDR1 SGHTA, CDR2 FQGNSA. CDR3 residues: CASSRQSSSYNEQFF. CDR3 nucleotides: TGTGCCAGCAGCCGACAGTCGTCCTCCTACAATGAGCAGTTCTTC.

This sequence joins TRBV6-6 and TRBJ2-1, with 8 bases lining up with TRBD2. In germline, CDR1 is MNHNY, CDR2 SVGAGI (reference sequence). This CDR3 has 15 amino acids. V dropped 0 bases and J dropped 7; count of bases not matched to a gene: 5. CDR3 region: CASSYSMGLVNEQFF. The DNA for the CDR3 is TGTGCCAGCAGTTACTCGATGGGACTAGTTAATGAGCAGTTCTTC.

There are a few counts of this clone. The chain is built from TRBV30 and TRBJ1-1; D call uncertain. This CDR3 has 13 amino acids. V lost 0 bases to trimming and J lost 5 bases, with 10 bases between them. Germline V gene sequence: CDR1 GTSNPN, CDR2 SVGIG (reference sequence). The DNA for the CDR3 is TGTGCCTGGAGTGTTGAAGGGAGGACTGAAGCTTTCTTT. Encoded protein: CAWSVEGRTEAFF.

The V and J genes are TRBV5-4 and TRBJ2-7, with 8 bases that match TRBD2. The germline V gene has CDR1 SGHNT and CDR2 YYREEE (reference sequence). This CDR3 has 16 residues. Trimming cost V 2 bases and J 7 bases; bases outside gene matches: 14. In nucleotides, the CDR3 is TGTGCCAGCAGCTTATCCACCGGGACTAGGATTCGGGAGCAGTACTTC. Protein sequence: CASSLSTGTRIREQYF.

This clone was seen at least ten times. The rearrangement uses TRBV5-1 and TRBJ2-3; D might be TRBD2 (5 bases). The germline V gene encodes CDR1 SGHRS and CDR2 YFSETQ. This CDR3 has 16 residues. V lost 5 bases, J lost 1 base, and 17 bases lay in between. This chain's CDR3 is CASRQDLAEGTDTQYF. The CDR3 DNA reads TGCGCCAGCAGGCAGGATCTAGCTGAGGGCACAGATACGCAGTATTTT.

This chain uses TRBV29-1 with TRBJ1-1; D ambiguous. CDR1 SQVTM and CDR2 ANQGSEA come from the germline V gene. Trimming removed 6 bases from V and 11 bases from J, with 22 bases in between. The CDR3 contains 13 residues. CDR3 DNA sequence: TGCAGCGTCGCCAATCCGGACGTTATGCGCGCTTTCTTT. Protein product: CSVANPDVMRAFF.

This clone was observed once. CDR3 residues: CASSLSSGRDTQYF. CDR3 nucleotide sequence: TGTGCCAGCAGTTTGTCTAGCGGGAGAGATACGCAGTATTTT. The J gene is TRBJ2-3, the V gene TRBV6-9; 10 bases map to TRBD2. Germline V gives CDR1 MNHGY, CDR2 SVAAGI. Trimming at V came to 4 bases and at J to 5 bases, leaving 3 bases not matched to a gene. The CDR3 spans 14 residues.

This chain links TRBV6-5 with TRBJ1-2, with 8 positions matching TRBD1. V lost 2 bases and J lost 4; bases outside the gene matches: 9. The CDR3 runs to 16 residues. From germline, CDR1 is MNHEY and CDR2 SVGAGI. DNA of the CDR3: TGTGCCAGCAGTTACCCCGGACAGGGCTTTACCTATGGCTACACCTTC. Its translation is CASSYPGQGFTYGYTF.

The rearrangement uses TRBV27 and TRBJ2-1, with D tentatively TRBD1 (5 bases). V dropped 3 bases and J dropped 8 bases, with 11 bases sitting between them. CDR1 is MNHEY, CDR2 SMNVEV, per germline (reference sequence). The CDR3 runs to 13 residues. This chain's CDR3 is CASSFDKGHEQFF. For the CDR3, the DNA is TGTGCCAGCAGTTTCGACAAGGGGCATGAGCAGTTCTTC.

The CDR3 region has the DNA TGTGCCAGCAGTGTCCAGGAACTGACCGAGCAGTACTTC. It is translated as CASSVQELTEQYF. The rearrangement links TRBV2 to TRBJ2-7; no firm D call. The ends were cut back, 4 bases at V and 6 bases at J, with 13 bases in the middle. Germline values: CDR1 SNHLY, CDR2 FYNNEI. This CDR3 is built from 13 residues. The full variable domain, in which reference TRBV2 and TRBJ2-7 provide the parts outside the CDR3, is EPEVTQTPSHQVTQMGQEVILRCVPISNHLYFYWYRQILGQKVEFLVSFYNNEISEKSEIFDDQFSVERPDGSNFTLKIRSTKLEDSAMYFCASSVQELTEQYFGPGTRLTVT.

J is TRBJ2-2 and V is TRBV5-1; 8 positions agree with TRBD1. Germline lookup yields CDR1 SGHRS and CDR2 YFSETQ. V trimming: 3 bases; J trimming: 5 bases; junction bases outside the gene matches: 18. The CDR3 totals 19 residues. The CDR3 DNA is TGCGCCAGCAGCTCACCTCGAAACAGGGGGTATGAGTGGACCGGGGAGCTGTTTTTT. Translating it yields CASSSPRNRGYEWTGELFF.

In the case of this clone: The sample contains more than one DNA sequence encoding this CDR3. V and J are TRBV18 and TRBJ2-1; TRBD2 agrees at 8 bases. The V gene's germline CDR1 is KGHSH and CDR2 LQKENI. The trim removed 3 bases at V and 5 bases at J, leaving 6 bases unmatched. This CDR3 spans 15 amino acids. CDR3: CASSPAGGFDNEQFF. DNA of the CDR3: TGTGCCAGCTCACCCGCGGGAGGCTTCGACAATGAGCAGTTCTTC.

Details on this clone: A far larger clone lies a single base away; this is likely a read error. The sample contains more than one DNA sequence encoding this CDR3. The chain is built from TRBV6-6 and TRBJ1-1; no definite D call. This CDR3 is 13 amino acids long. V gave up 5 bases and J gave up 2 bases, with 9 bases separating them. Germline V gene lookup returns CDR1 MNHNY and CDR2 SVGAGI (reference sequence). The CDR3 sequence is CASSRTENTEAFF. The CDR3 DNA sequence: TGTGCCAGCAGTCGAACAGAAAACACTGAAGCTTTCTTT.

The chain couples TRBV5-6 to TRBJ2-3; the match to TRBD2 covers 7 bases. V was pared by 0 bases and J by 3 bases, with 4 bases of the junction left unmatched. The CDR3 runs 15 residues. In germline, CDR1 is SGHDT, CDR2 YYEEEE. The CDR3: CASSLGLGGTDTQYF. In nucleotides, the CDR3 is TGTGCCAGCAGCTTGGGCCTGGGGGGGACAGATACGCAGTATTTT.

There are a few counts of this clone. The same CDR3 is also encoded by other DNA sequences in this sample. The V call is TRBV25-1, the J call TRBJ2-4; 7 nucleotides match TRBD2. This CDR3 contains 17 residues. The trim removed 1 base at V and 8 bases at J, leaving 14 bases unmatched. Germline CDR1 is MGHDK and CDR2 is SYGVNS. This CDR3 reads CASSELGLRGEVDIQYF. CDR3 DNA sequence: TGTGCCAGCAGTGAATTGGGCTTACGGGGGGAAGTGGACATTCAGTACTTC.

Here the CDR3 DNA reads TGTGCCAGCAGCCAAGATCTAGGCAGCCGGGTGTGGTTCTTC. Translated, it gives CASSQDLGSRVWFF. The rearrangement links TRBV14 to TRBJ2-1; D is unclear. V shed 0 bases and J shed 15 bases, with 18 bases lying between them. In germline, CDR1 is SGHDN, CDR2 FVKESK. This CDR3 contains 14 residues.

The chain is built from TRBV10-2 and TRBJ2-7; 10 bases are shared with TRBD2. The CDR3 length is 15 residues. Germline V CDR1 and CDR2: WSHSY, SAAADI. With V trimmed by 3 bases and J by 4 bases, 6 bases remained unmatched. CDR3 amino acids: CASSDFGTSEYEQYF. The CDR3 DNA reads TGCGCCAGCAGTGACTTCGGGACTAGCGAATACGAGCAGTACTTC.

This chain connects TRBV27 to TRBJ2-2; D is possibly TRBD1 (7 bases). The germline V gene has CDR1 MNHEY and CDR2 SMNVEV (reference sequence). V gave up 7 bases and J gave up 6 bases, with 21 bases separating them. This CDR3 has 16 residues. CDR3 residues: CASTRKGGAGSGELFF. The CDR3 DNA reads TGTGCCAGCACTCGGAAAGGGGGCGCGGGGTCCGGGGAGCTGTTTTTT.

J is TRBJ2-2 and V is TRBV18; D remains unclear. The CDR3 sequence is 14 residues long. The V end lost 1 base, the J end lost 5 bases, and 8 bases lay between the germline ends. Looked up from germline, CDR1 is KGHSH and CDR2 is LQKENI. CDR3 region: CASSPQVGTGELFF. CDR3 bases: TGTGCCAGCTCACCACAGGTGGGGACCGGGGAGCTGTTTTTT.

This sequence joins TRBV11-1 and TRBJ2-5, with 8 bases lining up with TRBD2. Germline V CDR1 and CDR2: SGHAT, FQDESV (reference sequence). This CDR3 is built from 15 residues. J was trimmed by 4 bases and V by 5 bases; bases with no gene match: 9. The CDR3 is CASSPRTSWRETQYF. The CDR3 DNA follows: TGTGCCAGCAGCCCAAGGACTAGCTGGCGAGAGACCCAGTACTTC. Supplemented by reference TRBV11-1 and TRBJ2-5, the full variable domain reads EAEVAQSPRYKITEKSQAVAFWCDPISGHATLYWYRQILGQGPELLVQFQDESVVDDSQLPKDRFSAERLKGVDSTLKIQPAELGDSAMYLCASSPRTSWRETQYFGPGTRLLVL.

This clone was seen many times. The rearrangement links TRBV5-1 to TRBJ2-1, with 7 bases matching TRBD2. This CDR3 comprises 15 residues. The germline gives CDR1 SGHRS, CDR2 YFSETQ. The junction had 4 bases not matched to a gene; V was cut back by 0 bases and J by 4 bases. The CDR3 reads CASSLVGGQYNEQFF. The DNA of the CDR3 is TGCGCCAGCAGCTTGGTGGGAGGGCAGTACAATGAGCAGTTCTTC.

The CDR3 region is CAWRVSGSADTQYF. The CDR3 DNA reads as TGTGCCTGGAGGGTCAGCGGGAGTGCAGATACGCAGTATTTT. The chain employs TRBV30 and TRBJ2-3, with 8 bases aligning to TRBD2. With 3 bases clipped from V and 4 bases from J, the junction kept 6 bases outside the gene matches. The CDR3 consists of 14 residues. Per the germline V gene, CDR1 is GTSNPN and CDR2 is SVGIG (reference sequence). The full variable domain, in which reference TRBV30 and TRBJ2-3 provide the parts outside the CDR3, is SQTIHQWPATLVQPVGSPLSLECTVEGTSNPNLYWYRQAAGRGLQLLFYSVGIGQISSEVPQNLSASRPQDRQFILSSKKLLLSDSGFYLCAWRVSGSADTQYFGPGTRLTVL.

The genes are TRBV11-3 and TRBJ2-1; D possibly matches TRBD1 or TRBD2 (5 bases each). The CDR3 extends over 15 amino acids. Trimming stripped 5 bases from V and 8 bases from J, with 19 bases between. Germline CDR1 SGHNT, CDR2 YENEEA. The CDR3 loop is CASSANSGATDEQFF. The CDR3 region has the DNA TGTGCCAGCAGCGCGAACTCCGGGGCGACCGATGAGCAGTTCTTC.